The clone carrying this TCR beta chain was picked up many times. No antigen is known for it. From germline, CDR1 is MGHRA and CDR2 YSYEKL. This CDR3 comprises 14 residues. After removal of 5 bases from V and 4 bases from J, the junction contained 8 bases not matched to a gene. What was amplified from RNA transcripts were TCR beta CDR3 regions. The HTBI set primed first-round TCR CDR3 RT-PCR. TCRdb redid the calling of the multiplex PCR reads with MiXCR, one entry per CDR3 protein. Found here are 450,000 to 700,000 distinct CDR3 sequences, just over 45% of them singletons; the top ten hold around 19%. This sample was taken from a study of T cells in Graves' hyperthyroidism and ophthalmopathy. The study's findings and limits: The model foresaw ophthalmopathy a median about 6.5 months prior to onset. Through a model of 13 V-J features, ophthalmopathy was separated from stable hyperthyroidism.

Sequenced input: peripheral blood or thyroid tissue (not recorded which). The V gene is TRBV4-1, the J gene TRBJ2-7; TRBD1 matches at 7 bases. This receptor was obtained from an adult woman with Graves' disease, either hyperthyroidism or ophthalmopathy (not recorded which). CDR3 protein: CASSFGQENYEQYF. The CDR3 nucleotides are TGCGCCAGCAGCTTCGGACAGGAGAATTACGAGCAGTACTTC.